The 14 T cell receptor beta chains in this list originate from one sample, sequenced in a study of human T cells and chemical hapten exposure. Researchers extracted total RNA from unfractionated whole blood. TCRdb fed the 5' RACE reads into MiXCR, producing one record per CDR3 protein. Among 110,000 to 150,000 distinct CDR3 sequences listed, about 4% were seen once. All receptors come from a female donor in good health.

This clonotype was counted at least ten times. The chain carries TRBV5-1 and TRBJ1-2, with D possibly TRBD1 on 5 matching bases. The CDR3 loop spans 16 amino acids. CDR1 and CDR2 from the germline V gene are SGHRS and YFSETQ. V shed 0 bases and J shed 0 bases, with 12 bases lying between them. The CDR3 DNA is TGCGCCAGCAGCTTGGCCGCAGACAGCCCTAACTATGGCTACACCTTC. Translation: CASSLAADSPNYGYTF.

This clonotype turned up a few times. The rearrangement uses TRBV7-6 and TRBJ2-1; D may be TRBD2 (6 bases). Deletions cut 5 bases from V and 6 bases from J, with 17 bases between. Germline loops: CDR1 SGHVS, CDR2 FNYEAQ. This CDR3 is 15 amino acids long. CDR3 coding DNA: TGTGCCAGCAGCGCAGCTGGAGGGTGGGGCAATGAGCAGTTCTTC. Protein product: CASSAAGGWGNEQFF. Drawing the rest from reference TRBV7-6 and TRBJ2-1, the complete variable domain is GAGVSQSPRYKVTKRGQDVALRCDPISGHVSLYWYRQALGQGPEFLTYFNYEAQQDKSGLPNDRFSAERPEGSISTLTIQRTEQRDSAMYRCASSAAGGWGNEQFFGPGTRLTVL.

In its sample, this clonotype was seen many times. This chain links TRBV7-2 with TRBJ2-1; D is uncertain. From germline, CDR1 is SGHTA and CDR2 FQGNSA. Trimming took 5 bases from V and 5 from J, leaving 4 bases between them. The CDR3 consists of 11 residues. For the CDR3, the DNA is TGTGCCAGCAGCCAAGACAATGAGCAGTTCTTC. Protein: CASSQDNEQFF.

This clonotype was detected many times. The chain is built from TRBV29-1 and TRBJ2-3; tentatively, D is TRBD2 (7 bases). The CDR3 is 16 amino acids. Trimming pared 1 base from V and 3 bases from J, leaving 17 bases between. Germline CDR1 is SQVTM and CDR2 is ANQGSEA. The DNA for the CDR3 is TGCAGCGTTGAAGGTGGGGGGGGGGCTAGGACAGATACGCAGTATTTT. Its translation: CSVEGGGGARTDTQYF.

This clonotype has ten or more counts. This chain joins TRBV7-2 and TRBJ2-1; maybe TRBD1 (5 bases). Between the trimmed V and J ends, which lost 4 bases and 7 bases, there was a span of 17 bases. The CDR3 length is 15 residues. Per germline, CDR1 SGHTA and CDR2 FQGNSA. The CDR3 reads CASSSIVGRLNEQFF. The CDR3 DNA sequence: TGTGCCAGCAGCTCCATAGTGGGGCGCTTAAATGAGCAGTTCTTC. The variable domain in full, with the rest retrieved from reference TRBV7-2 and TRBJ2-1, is GAGVSQSPSNKVTEKGKDVELRCDPISGHTALYWYRQSLGQGLEFLIYFQGNSAPDKSGLPSDRFSAERTGGSVSTLTIQRTQQEDSAVYLCASSSIVGRLNEQFFGPGTRLTVL.

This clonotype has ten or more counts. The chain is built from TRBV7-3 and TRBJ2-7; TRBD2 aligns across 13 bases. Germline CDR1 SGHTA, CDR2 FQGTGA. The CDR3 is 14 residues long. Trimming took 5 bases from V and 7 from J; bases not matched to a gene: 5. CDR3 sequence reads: CASSPTSGGEEQYF. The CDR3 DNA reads TGTGCCAGCAGCCCTACTAGCGGGGGGGAGGAGCAGTACTTC.

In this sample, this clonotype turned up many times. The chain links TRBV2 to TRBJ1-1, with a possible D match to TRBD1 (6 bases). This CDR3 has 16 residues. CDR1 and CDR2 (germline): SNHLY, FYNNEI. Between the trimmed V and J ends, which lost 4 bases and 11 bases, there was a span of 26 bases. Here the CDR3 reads CASSGTLDSFMVYAFF. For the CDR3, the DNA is TGTGCCAGCAGTGGGACCCTGGACAGTTTTATGGTCTACGCTTTCTTT.

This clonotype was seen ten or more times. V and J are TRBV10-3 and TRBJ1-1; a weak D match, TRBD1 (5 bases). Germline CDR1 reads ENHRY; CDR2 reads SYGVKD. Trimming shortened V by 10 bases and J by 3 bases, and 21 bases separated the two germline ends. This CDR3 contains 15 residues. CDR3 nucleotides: TGTGCCAGCAAACAAGTCGCCCTGGGGGACACTGAAGCTTTCTTT. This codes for CASKQVALGDTEAFF.

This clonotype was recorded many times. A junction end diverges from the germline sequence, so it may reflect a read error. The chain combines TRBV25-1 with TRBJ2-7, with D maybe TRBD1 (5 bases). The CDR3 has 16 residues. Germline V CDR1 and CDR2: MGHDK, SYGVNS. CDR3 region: CASSETLTVPSHEQYF. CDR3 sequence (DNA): TGTGCCAGCAGTGAAACCTTGACAGTTCCCTCCCACGAGCAGTACTTC.

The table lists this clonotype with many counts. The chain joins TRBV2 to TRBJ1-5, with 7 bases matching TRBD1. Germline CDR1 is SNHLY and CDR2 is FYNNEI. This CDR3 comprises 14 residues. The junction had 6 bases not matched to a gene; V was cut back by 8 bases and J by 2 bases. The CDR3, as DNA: TGTGCCAGCCAGACAGGGAATCGCAATCAGCCCCAGCATTTT. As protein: CASQTGNRNQPQHF.

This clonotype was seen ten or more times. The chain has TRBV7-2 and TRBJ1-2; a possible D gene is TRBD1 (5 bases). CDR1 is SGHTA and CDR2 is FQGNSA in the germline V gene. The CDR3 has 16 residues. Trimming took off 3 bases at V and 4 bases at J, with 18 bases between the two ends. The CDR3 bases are TGTGCCAGCAGCTTGGGGGGGGAAGGTTCTCTCTATGGCTACACCTTC. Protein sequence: CASSLGGEGSLYGYTF.

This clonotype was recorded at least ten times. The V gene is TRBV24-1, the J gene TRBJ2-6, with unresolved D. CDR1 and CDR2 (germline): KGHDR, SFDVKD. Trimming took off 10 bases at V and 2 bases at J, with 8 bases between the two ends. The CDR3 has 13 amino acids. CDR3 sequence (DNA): TGTGCCACAGGCATGGCTGGGGCCAACGTCCTGACTTTC. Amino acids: CATGMAGANVLTF.

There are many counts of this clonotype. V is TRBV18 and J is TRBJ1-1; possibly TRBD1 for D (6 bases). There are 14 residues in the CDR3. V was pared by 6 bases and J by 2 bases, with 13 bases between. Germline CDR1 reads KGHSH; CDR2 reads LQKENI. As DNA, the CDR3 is TGTGCCAGCTCTCGCGCCGGGGGCAACACTGAAGCTTTCTTT. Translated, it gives CASSRAGGNTEAFF.

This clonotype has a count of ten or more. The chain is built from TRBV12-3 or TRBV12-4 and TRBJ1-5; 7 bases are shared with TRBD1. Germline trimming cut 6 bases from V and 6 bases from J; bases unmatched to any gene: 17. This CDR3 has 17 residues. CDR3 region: CASSPTSTGLATQPQHF. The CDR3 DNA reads TGTGCCAGCAGCCCTACTTCGACAGGGTTGGCCACTCAGCCCCAGCATTTT.